This T cell receptor (beta chain) was identified during a study of T cells in localized non-small cell lung cancer (dated by TCRdb to 2018 to 2021). Regarding the complete study: The study examined T cell repertoires in 200 to 300 patients with early-stage NSCLC and compared tumors with uninvolved tumor-adjacent lungs. The cohort comprised roughly 220 treatment-naïve NSCLC patients with resected, localized lung tumors. Of the NSCLC patients, around 140 were male and some 97 were female, and the mean age was approximately 66 years.

TCR beta CDR3 regions were sequenced from DNA using the immunoSEQ Assay. Processing in the source paper ran as follows. To compute T cell density, TCR beta template counts were normalized to usable DNA, which was estimated by amplifying housekeeping genes. Richness was estimated with the preseqR package, extrapolating to 400,000 templates for PBMC samples and 120,000 templates for tissue samples. Clonality was calculated as one minus Pielou's evenness. Differential abundance testing on productive amino-acid clonotypes, with a minimum total count of 5 and an alpha of 0.1, was used to identify tissue-enriched TCRs. Repertoire overlap between compartments was quantified with the Jaccard Index and Morisita Overlap Index. GLIPH grouped TCR beta CDR3s together with public tetramer-defined viral CDR3s, and a viral motif had to include at least three viral sequences and show V-gene enrichment. Not all clones reach the TCRdb copy of this immuneACCESS table, which keeps in-frame sequences only. Checked studies attribute under half of the gap to unresolved V genes and leave the rest unexplained. The DNA gave D and trimming, while V, J and clone size come from that table. In this sample the table shows about 1,500 clones, 25% to 30% of which occur a single time. Over 10% of the sample goes to the ten largest clones.

Two independent pathologists confirmed that the uninvolved adjacent lung, which was taken at least 2 cm from the tumor margin, was free of atypia. At diagnosis, peripheral blood, uninvolved tumor-adjacent lung and tumor were collected and stored as a combination of fresh-frozen and FFPE material. This clone is identified as large (0.1 to 1%). The antigen it recognizes is unknown. Base-call qualities are not available, and no considerably larger clone is one nucleotide away. Overall results and qualifications from the work: Uninvolved tumor-adjacent lung showed the highest T cell clonality, higher than tumor, which suggests more focused antigenic responses in the uninvolved tumor-adjacent lung. Because multi-region sequencing of the tumors was not done, intratumor heterogeneity could not be ruled out. Of the top 100 tumor clones, a median of 57 were detected in paired uninvolved adjacent lung; roughly 29 were also among that lung's top 100. Higher T cell density in blood was associated with longer overall survival, whereas higher clonality in adjacent lung was associated with shorter survival. Because the study design was exploratory, TCR variables were selected using unadjusted p-values without false-discovery rate correction.

The CDR3 spans 15 residues, from the cysteine through the phenylalanine. The CDR3 DNA has 45 bases and is translated from base 1. V gives up 0 bases and J gives up 3 bases, and the segment between their germline ends measures 11 bases. The germline V gene specifies MGHRA as CDR1 and YSYEKL as CDR2. Sequences were derived from normal lung tissue next to the tumor, sampled before any cancer treatment. The receptor's source is a man aged 35-75 years with stage I lung adenocarcinoma. The sequence joins TRBV4-1 to TRBJ1-2; a confident D gene designation cannot be given. The CDR3 has the sequence CASSQEVRSYYGYTF. The DNA sequence is as follows: TGCGCCAGCAGCCAAGAAGTGCGCAGCTACTATGGCTACACCTTC.